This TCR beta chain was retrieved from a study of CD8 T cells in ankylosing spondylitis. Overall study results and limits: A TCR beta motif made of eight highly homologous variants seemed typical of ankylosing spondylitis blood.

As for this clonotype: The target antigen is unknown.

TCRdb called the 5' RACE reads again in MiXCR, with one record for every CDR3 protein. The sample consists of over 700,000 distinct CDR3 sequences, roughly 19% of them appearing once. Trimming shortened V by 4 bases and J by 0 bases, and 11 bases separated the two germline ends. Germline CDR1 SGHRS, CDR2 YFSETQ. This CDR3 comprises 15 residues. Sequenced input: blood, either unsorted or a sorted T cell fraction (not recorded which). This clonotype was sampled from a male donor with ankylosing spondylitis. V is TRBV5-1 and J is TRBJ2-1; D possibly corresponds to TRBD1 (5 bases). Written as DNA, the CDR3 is TGCGCCAGCAGCGCCAGGGTGGGCTCCTACAATGAGCAGTTCTTC. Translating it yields CASSARVGSYNEQFF.